This TCR beta chain stems from a study of beta chain features in type 1 diabetes. Study-level points and caveats: A possible short-template PCR bias applies equally to patients and controls. Moderate yet significant TCRB CDR3 shortening was seen in Type 1 diabetes patients in all four CD4+ subsets. Reduced insertions and increased deletions marked VDJ junctions in type 1 diabetes patients. Relative to healthy donors, patients appeared to have naive, central memory and Treg TCRB repertoires that were more similar. Using cDNA template may skew counts toward highly expressing activated cells.

Reverse transcription of all isolated RNA meant that expressed TCRB transcripts were sequenced. Sequenced by immunoSEQ multiplex PCR; TCRdb stores in-frame clones only, minus some. The sample shows about 23,000 clones, under 75% of them seen only once. About this clone: What it recognizes is unknown.

The germline V gene has CDR1 MNHEY and CDR2 SVGAGI. The CDR3 runs to 11 residues. V dropped 5 bases and J dropped 10 bases, with 11 bases sitting between them. The origin of this receptor is a man younger than 30 with type 1 diabetes. The sequenced sample was Tregs from blood. The genes are TRBV6-5 and TRBJ1-1; the D gene is possibly TRBD1 (5 bases). CDR3 sequence: CASSEGRGAFF. Written as DNA, the CDR3 is TGTGCCAGCAGTGAGGGGAGGGGAGCTTTCTTT.